This entry describes one T cell receptor beta chain. This clonotype occurred many times. The antigen it recognizes is unknown. Base qualities are not at hand, and no much larger clone is one base apart. What this sample's time point label stands for: blood at routine non-recurrence follow-up after resection. TCR sequencing used whole RNA extracted from tumor and nontumor lung tissue, or from cryopreserved PBMC samples, without cell sorting. Only patients with enough RNA available from two or more tumor regions were chosen for TCR sequencing. The sample is drawn from a study of spatial heterogeneity in lung cancer (dated by TCRdb to the late 2010s). Looking at the study overall: The donors were 65 to 90 patients from the lung TRACERx cohort who had early-stage, untreated non-small cell lung cancer. Follow-up PBMC samples were sequenced whenever available, with a median time to follow-up of approximately two years after resection. Beta-chain transcripts were consistently detected in greater numbers than alpha-chain transcripts, which likely reflected higher beta-chain transcript abundance. TCR alpha and beta repertoires were quantitatively compared across multiple tumor regions, matched nontumor lung and blood in non-small cell lung cancer. Both alpha and beta chains were TCR-sequenced in samples taken at surgery, namely 220 tumor regions, 62 to 65 matched nontumor lung samples and 50 to 60 PBMC samples. In the raw uncorrected reads, each unique combination of TCR and UMI appeared more than ten times on average. TCR repertoire features were related to nonsynonymous mutation counts determined by whole-exome sequencing of tumor tissue. Results and caveats for the whole study, not just this receptor: Ubiquitous expanded tumor TCRs showed up in blood more often at tumor resection than at routine follow-up. Confirming at a functional level the hypothesis that regional TCRs recognize regional mutations was considered to require additional single-cell paired TCR alpha and beta sequencing. Only 13 to 15 patients were included in the comparisons of baseline and follow-up blood repertoires.

The trim is 0 bases for V and 1 base for J, with a gap of 7 bases between the germline ends. The CDR3 runs 16 amino acids, cysteine and phenylalanine included. The CDR3 DNA has 48 bases and is translated from base 1. The germline V gene (reference sequence) yields MNHEY for CDR1 and SMNVEV for CDR2. Library creation used 5' RACE. Sequenced using a NextSeq 500. To allow correction of PCR and sequencing errors, the TCR library protocol tagged every TCR cDNA molecule with a unique molecular identifier. Regarding the original processing steps: Decombinator tools were used for TCR identification, UMI-based error correction and CDR3 extraction. Expanded TCRs were defined as those above a frequency of 2 per 1,000, corresponding to the top 1% of the tumor frequency distribution. Each repertoire was subsampled 100 times to 5,000 TCRs, after which Renyi diversity was computed with the R vegan package. CDR3 similarity networks were constructed using string-kernel similarity of amino acid triplets, with links drawn between CDR3s whose pairwise similarity was above 0.82. TCRdb reanalyzed the raw reads on its own, using fastp at Q25 for trimming and MiXCR for clone calling, and kept in-frame beta chains. Every entry covers one CDR3 protein and lists the most common genes and DNA from its rows. Here the V and J calls rest on TCRdb's processing, not on the authors' analysis. Counted in this sample were roughly 70,000 distinct CDR3 sequences; around 9.3% of them appeared once. The ten largest clones capture approximately 1.8% of the sample.

The specimen comprised PBMCs, sampled at follow-up. The source of this sequence is a female donor with early-stage non-small cell lung cancer. Recombination connected TRBV27 to TRBJ2-6, with an unclear D gene assignment. The CDR3 region: CASSLSVTSGANVLTF. The DNA sequence follows: TGTGCCAGCAGTTTATCTGTGACTTCTGGGGCCAACGTCCTGACTTTC.